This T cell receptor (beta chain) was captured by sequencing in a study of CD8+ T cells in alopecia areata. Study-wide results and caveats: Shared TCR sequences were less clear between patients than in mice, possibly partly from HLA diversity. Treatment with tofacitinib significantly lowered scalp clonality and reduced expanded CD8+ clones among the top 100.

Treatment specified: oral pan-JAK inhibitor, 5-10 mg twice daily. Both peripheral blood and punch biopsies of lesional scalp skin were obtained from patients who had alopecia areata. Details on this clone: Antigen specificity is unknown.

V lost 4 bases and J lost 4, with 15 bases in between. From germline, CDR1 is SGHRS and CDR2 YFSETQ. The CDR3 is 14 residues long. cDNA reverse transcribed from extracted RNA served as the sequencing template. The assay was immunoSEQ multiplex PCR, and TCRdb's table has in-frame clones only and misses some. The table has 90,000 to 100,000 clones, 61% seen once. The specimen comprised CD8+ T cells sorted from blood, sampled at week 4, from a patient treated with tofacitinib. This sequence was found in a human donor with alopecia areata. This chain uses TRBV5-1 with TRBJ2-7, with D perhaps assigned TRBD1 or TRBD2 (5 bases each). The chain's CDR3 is CASSPKGTAYEQYF. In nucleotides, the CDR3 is TGCGCCAGCAGCCCTAAGGGGACGGCGTACGAGCAGTACTTC.